These 13 T cell receptor beta chains came from one sample sequenced in a study of CD8+ T cells in alopecia areata (dated 2018 in TCRdb). Library method: the immunoSEQ multiplex PCR assay. RNA was extracted from all samples and reverse transcribed into cDNA as template for TCR sequencing. Imported from immuneACCESS, the table was reduced by TCRdb to in-frame sequences with V and J called. These copies leave out some clones; in studies compared against another copy, an unresolved V gene accounts for under half, and the cause of the remainder is not known. This sample holds around 140,000 clones; roughly 50% were observed only once. Roughly 15% of the sample lies in the top ten. Explained via the paper, the time point label denotes: about 4 weeks on oral tofacitinib. What the treatment or condition label conveys for this sample: oral pan-JAK inhibitor, 5-10 mg twice daily. The sequences come from CD8+ T cells sorted from blood, collected at week 4, from a patient treated with tofacitinib. These receptors came from a human donor with alopecia areata.

The chain carries TRBV5-6 and TRBJ2-3; perhaps TRBD2 as D (5 bases). In germline, CDR1 is SGHDT, CDR2 YYEEEE. This CDR3 spans 14 amino acids. The V and J ends lost 4 bases and 5 bases respectively, with 14 bases between them. The CDR3 DNA sequence: TGTGCCAGCAGCCTCGAACTAGAAGTAGATACGCAGTATTTT. Protein: CASSLELEVDTQYF.

The sample holds a few counts of this clone. This chain links TRBV7-2 with TRBJ2-5; tentative D call: TRBD2 (5 bases). Trimming took off 5 bases at V and 4 bases at J, with 17 bases between the two ends. This CDR3 spans 15 amino acids. Per the germline V gene, CDR1 is SGHTA and CDR2 is FQGNSA. The CDR3 nucleotides are TGTGCCAGCAGCCCCGCGGACGGGGTCCCAGAGACCCAGTACTTC. Amino acids: CASSPADGVPETQYF.

V gene TRBV2 combines with J gene TRBJ2-2; no clear D. This CDR3 region has 17 residues. Germline loops: CDR1 SNHLY, CDR2 FYNNEI. Trimming stripped 3 bases from V and 0 bases from J, with 14 bases between. CDR3 sequence: CASSDPLVETNTGELFF. CDR3 nucleotide sequence: TGTGCCAGCAGTGATCCCTTGGTAGAAACGAACACCGGGGAGCTGTTTTTT.

This clone was seen a few times. The genes are TRBV7-9 and TRBJ1-5; D remains ambiguous. The V gene's germline CDR1 is SEHNR and CDR2 FQNEAQ (reference sequence). CDR3 length: 12 residues. Trimming cost V 5 bases and J 5 bases, with 7 bases left between them. The CDR3 spells CASSAPDQPQHF. Here the CDR3 DNA reads TGTGCCAGCAGCGCCCCGGATCAGCCCCAGCATTTT.

This clone was seen more than once but under ten times. The V and J genes are TRBV6-6 and TRBJ2-1; TRBD2 aligns across 8 bases. After removal of 5 bases from V and 8 bases from J, the junction contained 2 bases not matched to a gene. This CDR3 has 12 residues. Germline values: CDR1 MNHNY, CDR2 SVGAGI (reference sequence). The CDR3 DNA reads as TGTGCCAGCAGTCTGACTAGCGATGAGCAGTTCTTC. This codes for CASSLTSDEQFF.

This chain links TRBV29-1 with TRBJ2-6, with D unclear. The CDR3 is 16 amino acids. Germline V gene lookup returns CDR1 SQVTM and CDR2 ANQGSEA. V dropped 7 bases and J dropped 2 bases, with 18 bases sitting between them. CDR3 DNA sequence: TGCAGCGCTGAGGTGGCAATCTTGACTGGGGCCAACGTCCTGACTTTC. It translates to CSAEVAILTGANVLTF.

The chain links TRBV11-1 to TRBJ2-1; 10 bases align to TRBD1. The germline V gene has CDR1 SGHAT and CDR2 FQDESV (reference sequence). The CDR3 is made up of 16 amino acids. The J segment lost 5 bases and the V segment lost 0 bases, leaving 4 bases of the junction unmatched. The CDR3 is CASSLATGTGDNEQFF. CDR3 DNA sequence: TGTGCCAGCAGCTTAGCTACCGGGACAGGGGACAATGAGCAGTTCTTC.

The J gene is TRBJ2-3, the V gene TRBV30; D remains ambiguous. V gave up 4 bases and J gave up 5 bases, with 7 bases separating them. This CDR3 contains 11 residues. Looked up from germline, CDR1 is GTSNPN and CDR2 is SVGIG (reference sequence). The CDR3 spells CAWTRVDTQYF. The CDR3 coding sequence is TGTGCCTGGACAAGGGTAGATACGCAGTATTTT.

The V and J genes are TRBV4-3 and TRBJ2-5, with 8 positions matching TRBD1. CDR1 is LGHNA and CDR2 is YSLEER in the germline V gene. J lost 5 bases, V lost 1 base, and 9 bases had no gene match. The CDR3 contains 16 residues. The CDR3 sequence: CASSQVLDRAGETQYF. The CDR3 region has the DNA TGCGCCAGCAGCCAAGTTTTGGACAGGGCAGGGGAGACCCAGTACTTC.

The chain is built from TRBV13 and TRBJ1-1; D is unresolved. Germline CDR1 is PRHDT and CDR2 is FYEKMQ (reference sequence). The CDR3 loop spans 13 amino acids. V was pared by 5 bases and J by 5 bases, with 12 bases between. The CDR3 here is CASSQVGKTEAFF. The CDR3 DNA reads as TGTGCCAGCAGCCAAGTGGGGAAAACTGAAGCTTTCTTT.

This clone was seen more than once but under ten times. The chain has TRBV29-1 and TRBJ1-2; TRBD1 might be the D (5 bases). CDR1 and CDR2 (germline): SQVTM, ANQGSEA. Trimming cost V 3 bases and J 1 base, with 18 bases left between them. The CDR3 is 16 amino acids. Here the CDR3 DNA reads TGCAGCGTTGACGATGACAGTTTAGCGTTTAACTATGGCTACACCTTC. Translating it yields CSVDDDSLAFNYGYTF.

V usage is TRBV29-1 and J usage is TRBJ1-1; D not resolved. The germline CDR1 and CDR2 sequences are SQVTM and ANQGSEA. The CDR3 consists of 13 residues. V lost 4 bases to trimming and J lost 4 bases, with 13 bases between them. The CDR3 DNA reads TGCAGCGTTGTTGTATCGACTCCCACTGAAGCTTTCTTT. It encodes CSVVVSTPTEAFF.

In regard to this clone: As the CDR3 is not closed by the conserved phenylalanine or tryptophan, this likely results from a read error. The genes are TRBV29-1 and TRBJ1-1, with D unresolved. This CDR3 spans 12 amino acids. V was clipped by 5 bases and J by 1 base, with 8 bases between them. CDR1 is SQVTM, CDR2 ANQGSEA, per germline. CDR3 residues: CSVFAENTEAFS. The CDR3 bases are TGCAGCGTTTTCGCAGAGAACACTGAAGCTTTCTCT.